This TCR beta chain emerged from a study of neurological immune-mediated disorders. General study findings and limits: Expanded clones shared no CDR3 amino acid sequences across subjects, suggesting private repertoires in all groups. The greatest TCR clonal expansion appeared in HTLV-1-associated myelopathy and the smallest, falling below healthy controls, in multiple sclerosis.

5'RACE with 10-nucleotide random UMIs produced the cDNA. TCRdb analysed the 5' RACE reads with MiXCR anew, one entry per CDR3 protein. The sample comprises tens of thousands of distinct CDR3 sequences, under 30% of which are singletons, and about 32% rests with the top ten. CDR1 and CDR2 (germline): SGHRS, YFSETQ. This CDR3 contains 14 residues. Trimming removed 4 bases at V and 1 base at J, with 8 bases between. To note about this clonotype: Antigen specificity is unknown.

The TCR sequence derives from a man between 50 and 59 years old with HTLV-1-associated myelopathy (HAM/TSP). Sequenced: CD4+ T cells from blood. The chain employs TRBV5-1 and TRBJ2-2, with D uncertain. CDR3 loop: CASSTMGNTGELFF. The CDR3 DNA reads TGCGCCAGCAGCACGATGGGGAACACCGGGGAGCTGTTTTTT.